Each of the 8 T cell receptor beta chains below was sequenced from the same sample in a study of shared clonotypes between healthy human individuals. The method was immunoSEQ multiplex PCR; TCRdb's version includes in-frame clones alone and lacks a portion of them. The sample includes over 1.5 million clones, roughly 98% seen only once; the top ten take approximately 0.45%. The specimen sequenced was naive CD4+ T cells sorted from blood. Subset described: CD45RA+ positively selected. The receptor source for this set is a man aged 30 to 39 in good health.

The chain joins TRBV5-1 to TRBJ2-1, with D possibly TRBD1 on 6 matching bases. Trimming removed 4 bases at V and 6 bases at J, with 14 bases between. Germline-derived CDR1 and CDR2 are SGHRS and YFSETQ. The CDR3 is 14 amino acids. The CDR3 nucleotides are TGCGCCAGCAGCGAAGGGGGTCGGCCCAATGAGCAGTTCTTC. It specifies CASSEGGRPNEQFF.

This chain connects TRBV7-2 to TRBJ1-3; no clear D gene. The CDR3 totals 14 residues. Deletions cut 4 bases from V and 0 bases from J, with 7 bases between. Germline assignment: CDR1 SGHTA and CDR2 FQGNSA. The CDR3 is CASSSLSSGNTIYF. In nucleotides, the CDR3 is TGTGCCAGCAGCTCCCTGAGCTCTGGAAACACCATATATTTT.

CDR3 DNA sequence: TGTGCCAGCAGCTCTCAGCGGGTGTCCTACAATGAGCAGTTCTTC. Translating it yields CASSSQRVSYNEQFF. This rearrangement joins TRBV7-2 to TRBJ2-1; D possibly corresponds to TRBD2 (6 bases). Germline lookup yields CDR1 SGHTA and CDR2 FQGNSA. This CDR3 is built from 15 residues. V was pared by 4 bases and J by 1 base, with 11 bases between.

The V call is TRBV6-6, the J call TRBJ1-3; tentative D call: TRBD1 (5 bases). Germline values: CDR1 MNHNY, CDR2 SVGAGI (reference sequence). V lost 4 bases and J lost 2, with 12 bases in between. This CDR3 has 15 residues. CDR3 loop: CASSFRGSTGNTIYF. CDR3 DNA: TGTGCCAGCAGTTTCCGGGGCTCCACTGGAAACACCATATATTTT.

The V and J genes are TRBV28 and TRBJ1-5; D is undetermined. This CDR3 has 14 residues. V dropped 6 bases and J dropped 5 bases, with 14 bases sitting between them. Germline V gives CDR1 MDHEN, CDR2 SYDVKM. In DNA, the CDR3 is TGTGCCAGCAGCTTTCAGGCGGGCGATCAGCCCCAGCATTTT. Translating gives CASSFQAGDQPQHF.

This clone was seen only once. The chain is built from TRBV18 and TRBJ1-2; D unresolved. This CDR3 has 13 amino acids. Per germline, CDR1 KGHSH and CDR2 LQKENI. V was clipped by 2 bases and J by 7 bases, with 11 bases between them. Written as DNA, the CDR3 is TGTGCCAGCTCACCAGCAGTTGAAGGTGGCTACACCTTC. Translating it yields CASSPAVEGGYTF.

CDR3 sequence: CASSLVAGGTQETQYF. For the CDR3, the DNA is TGCGCCAGCAGCTTGGTCGCAGGGGGGACTCAAGAGACCCAGTACTTC. This chain joins TRBV5-1 and TRBJ2-5; maybe TRBD1 (7 bases). The CDR3 loop spans 16 amino acids. Per the germline V gene, CDR1 is SGHRS and CDR2 is YFSETQ. Trimming took off 0 bases at V and 2 bases at J, with 14 bases between the two ends.

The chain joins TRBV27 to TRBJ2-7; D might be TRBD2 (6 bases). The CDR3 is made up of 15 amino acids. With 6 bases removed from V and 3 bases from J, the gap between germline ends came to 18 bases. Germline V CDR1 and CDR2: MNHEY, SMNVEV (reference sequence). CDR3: CASSFSVLEGYEQYF. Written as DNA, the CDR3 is TGTGCCAGCAGCTTTTCCGTATTGGAGGGCTACGAGCAGTACTTC.